This T cell receptor (beta chain) was captured by sequencing in a study of post-analysis software for immune sequencing data. Study-level findings and limits: Patients showed TRBV5-6, TRBV5-1 and TRBV20-1 among roughly 5 TRBV segments more frequent than in controls. People with multiple sclerosis had a significantly lower normalized Chao1 diversity than controls did.

This CDR3 comprises 15 residues. CDR1 and CDR2 from the germline V gene are SEHNR and FQNEAQ (reference sequence). Prepared TCR beta cDNA libraries contained unique molecular identifiers. From the PCR reads, TCRdb called clonotypes with MiXCR, one entry per CDR3 protein. Counted here are about 430,000 distinct CDR3 sequences, over 30% occurring once; the ten biggest clones make up around 8%. For this clonotype: What it recognizes is unknown.

This receptor was obtained from a girl aged 2 to 10 with multiple sclerosis. Sequenced: blood. The V and J genes are TRBV7-9 and TRBJ2-5; maybe TRBD1 (5 bases). The J call is doubtful: the DNA matches TRBJ2-7 better. The CDR3 loop is CASRPTKGPLYEQYF. Written as DNA, the CDR3 is TGTGCCAGCAGGCCCACCAAGGGGCCATTGTACGAGCAGTACTTC.